The clone carrying this T cell receptor beta chain was observed a few times. The data are from a study of T-cell memory formation after mild COVID-19. TCRdb reanalysed the 5' RACE reads using MiXCR and keeps one entry per CDR3 protein. This sample has 350,000 to 450,000 distinct CDR3 sequences, with 24% found just once. Germline V gene data show CDR1 as SGHTA and CDR2 as FQGNSA. V shed 4 bases and J shed 6 bases, with 16 bases lying between them. The CDR3 covers 14 residues. The sample comprised PBMCs or a T cell subset sorted from them (not recorded which). This chain links TRBV7-2 with TRBJ2-7; D might be TRBD1 (7 bases). The sequence was collected from an adult woman who had mild COVID-19 (a few samples of this study predate the infection). Cell type and time point are not known. The CDR3 here is CASSSIYRGGEQYF. For the CDR3, the DNA is TGTGCCAGCAGCTCGATATACAGGGGAGGCGAGCAGTACTTC.